This T cell receptor beta chain was identified during a study of CD8+ T cells in alopecia areata. About the study: Percent affected scalp area, the SALT score, rated treated patients' severity.

Sequencing templates came from extracted RNA that was reverse transcribed into cDNA. The repertoire was sequenced with immunoSEQ multiplex PCR; TCRdb's copy has only in-frame clones and lacks some. The sample lists 150,000 to 200,000 clones; 60% were seen once. CDR1 is GTSNPN and CDR2 is SVGIG in the germline V gene (reference sequence). The V segment lost 4 bases and the J segment 1 base; nucleotides outside the gene matches: 3. The CDR3 runs to 14 residues. The treatment is: oral pan-JAK inhibitor, 5-10 mg twice daily. The specimen was CD4+ T cells sorted from blood, collected at week 4, from a patient treated with tofacitinib. This rearrangement joins TRBV30 to TRBJ2-2; TRBD1 aligns across 7 bases. This TCR came from a human donor with alopecia areata. The CDR3 sequence: CAWIGTENTGELFF. Written as DNA, the CDR3 is TGTGCCTGGATAGGGACAGAGAACACCGGGGAGCTGTTTTTT.